A selection of T cell receptor beta chains follows, all from one sample in a study of T cell therapy after organ transplantation. Some clones are missing from TCRdb's copy, which holds only in-frame ones; the method was immunoSEQ multiplex PCR. This sample has thousands of clones, with about 81% found just once. Antigen specificity for these receptors is unknown. Material: CD8+ T cells from blood, obtained after autologous CMV-specific T cell therapy. The receptors stem from a human patient who had received a solid organ transplant and had CMV disease. Some T cells may be the graft donor's. Both conserved end residues are part of each CDR3. D genes are given only for firm matches. The listing skips clone size in some rows; elsewhere it reads once, few, many or a size class.

TRBV4-3	NA	NA	TRBJ2-5	CASSQVSPAALETQYF	TGCGCCAGCAGCCAAGTCAGCCCAGCGGCCCTGGAGACCCAGTACTTC
TRBV2	NA	NA	TRBJ1-4	CASSVAGLEKLFF	TGTGCCAGCAGTGTGGCAGGGCTTGAAAAACTGTTTTTT
TRBV11-2	NA	TRBD2	TRBJ2-2	CASSLDRLAGGGTGELFF	TGTGCCAGCAGCTTAGATCGACTAGCGGGAGGCGGAACCGGGGAGCTGTTTTTT
TRBV20-1	NA	NA	TRBJ2-7	CSARQPYEQYF	TGCAGTGCTAGACAACCCTACGAGCAGTACTTC
TRBV27	NA	NA	TRBJ2-2	CASSPGVRGGELFF	TGTGCCAGCAGTCCTGGCGTAAGAGGCGGGGAGCTGTTTTTT
TRBV7-8	NA	NA	TRBJ1-5	CASSAGASNQPQHF	TGTGCCAGCAGCGCAGGGGCCAGCAATCAGCCCCAGCATTTT
TRBV10-2	NA	NA	TRBJ1-1	CASSTFAEAFF	TGTGCCAGCAGTACCTTCGCTGAAGCTTTCTTT
TRBV6-6	NA	NA	TRBJ1-2	CASSEGGNYGYTF	TGTGCCAGCTCCGAAGGGGGGAACTATGGCTACACCTTC
TRBV7-8	NA	NA	TRBJ2-7	CASSPSYEQYF	TGTGCCAGCAGCCCTTCCTACGAGCAGTACTTC
TRBV27	NA	TRBD2	TRBJ2-7	CASSLGRGGYEQYF	TGTGCCAGCAGTTTAGGGAGGGGCGGTTACGAGCAGTACTTC
TRBV7-9	NA	NA	TRBJ1-2	CASSLAAGEGYTF	TGTGCCAGCAGCTTAGCTGCCGGAGAAGGCTACACCTTC
TRBV9	NA	NA	TRBJ2-3	CASSTPTDTQYF	TGTGCCAGCAGCACCCCCACAGATACGCAGTATTTT
TRBV2	NA	TRBD2	TRBJ2-5	CASRPTSVPKKGETQYF	TGTGCCAGCAGGCCGACTAGCGTCCCGAAAAAAGGAGAGACCCAGTACTTC
TRBV21-1	NA	NA	TRBJ1-3	CASRDRREQRDWTALYF	TGTGCCAGCAGGGATCGACGAGAGCAGCGCGACTGGACAGCACTGTATTTT
TRBV19	few	NA	TRBJ1-1	CASSISSDMNTEAFF	TGTGCCAGTAGTATTTCATCGGATATGAACACTGAAGCTTTCTTT
TRBV7-8	once	NA	TRBJ2-1	CASSPRTAPPYNEQFF	TGTGCCAGCAGCCCGCGGACAGCTCCTCCCTACAATGAGCAGTTCTTC
TRBV9	NA	TRBD1	TRBJ2-3	CASSGGQGRQDTQYF	TGTGCCAGCAGCGGGGGACAGGGGCGGCAAGATACGCAGTATTTT
TRBV21-1	NA	NA	TRBJ2-2	CASSKVERSSHLKTNTGELFF	TGTGCCAGCAGCAAAGTGGAGCGGAGCTCACACCTCAAAACGAACACCGGGGAGCTGTTTTTT
TRBV27	NA	NA	TRBJ2-2	CASSLGALPNTGELFF	TGTGCCAGCAGCCTAGGGGCGCTCCCGAACACCGGGGAGCTGTTTTTT
TRBV29-1	NA	NA	TRBJ2-5	CSAVSGGVGETQYF	TGCAGCGCCGTAAGCGGAGGAGTTGGGGAGACCCAGTACTTC
TRBV13	NA	TRBD1	TRBJ2-7	CASSYTGQGAGEQYF	TGTGCCAGCAGCTATACGGGACAGGGTGCGGGGGAGCAGTACTTC
TRBV5-4	NA	NA	TRBJ2-7	CASSYWDHSYEQYF	TGTGCCAGCAGCTACTGGGACCACTCCTACGAGCAGTACTTC
TRBV4-3	NA	NA	TRBJ2-5	CASSQDSEGSKTQYF	TGCGCCAGCAGCCAAGATTCGGAGGGGAGTAAGACCCAGTACTTC
TRBV4-3	large	TRBD1	TRBJ2-7	CASSQRTGREQYF	TGCGCCAGCAGCCAAAGGACAGGGCGCGAGCAGTACTTC
TRBV14	NA	NA	TRBJ1-1	CASSQDLSMGYVNTEAFF	TGTGCCAGCAGCCAAGACTTATCAATGGGGTACGTTAACACTGAAGCTTTCTTT
TRBV5-6	NA	TRBD1	TRBJ2-5	CASSPGQGGTQYF	TGTGCCAGCAGCCCGGGACAGGGAGGGACCCAGTACTTC
TRBV25-1	NA	NA	TRBJ2-5	CASSDAGAQETQYF	TGTGCCAGCAGTGACGCAGGGGCACAAGAGACCCAGTACTTC
TRBV2	NA	NA	TRBJ2-7	CASSDFVDNEQYF	TGTGCCAGCAGTGATTTTGTGGATAACGAGCAGTACTTC
TRBV6-5	once	NA	TRBJ1-1	CASSPLGGSSEAFF	TGTGCCAGCAGTCCACTCGGCGGGAGCTCTGAAGCTTTCTTT
TRBV30	NA	NA	TRBJ2-7	CAWSKGYEQYF	TGTGCCTGGTCGAAGGGCTACGAGCAGTACTTC
TRBV28	NA	TRBD1	TRBJ1-5	CASSGTGMRQPQHF	TGTGCCAGCTCAGGGACAGGGATGCGGCAGCCCCAGCATTTT
TRBV7-9	NA	NA	TRBJ1-6	CASRPGRGDSPLHF	TGTGCCAGCAGGCCAGGGAGGGGGGATTCACCCCTCCACTTT
TRBV18	NA	NA	TRBJ2-6	CASSENRDIYSRANVLTF	TGTGCCAGCTCAGAGAATAGGGACATTTACAGTCGGGCCAACGTCCTGACTTTC
TRBV5-4	NA	NA	TRBJ2-3	CATKIGGAEINTQYF	TGTGCCACCAAGATAGGGGGAGCCGAAATCAATACGCAGTATTTT
TRBV5-6	NA	NA	TRBJ2-1	CASSFDSLRITYNEQFF	TGTGCCAGCAGCTTCGACAGCCTTAGGATTACCTACAATGAGCAGTTCTTC
TRBV9	few	NA	TRBJ2-7	CASSALGGYEQYF	TGTGCCAGCAGCGCCCTTGGGGGCTACGAGCAGTACTTC
TRBV29-1	NA	NA	TRBJ2-1	CSVLGENEQFF	TGCAGCGTTTTGGGGGAGAATGAGCAGTTCTTC
TRBV7-9	NA	NA	TRBJ1-2	CASSQIDAEINYGYTF	TGTGCCAGCAGCCAAATTGACGCGGAAATTAACTATGGCTACACCTTC